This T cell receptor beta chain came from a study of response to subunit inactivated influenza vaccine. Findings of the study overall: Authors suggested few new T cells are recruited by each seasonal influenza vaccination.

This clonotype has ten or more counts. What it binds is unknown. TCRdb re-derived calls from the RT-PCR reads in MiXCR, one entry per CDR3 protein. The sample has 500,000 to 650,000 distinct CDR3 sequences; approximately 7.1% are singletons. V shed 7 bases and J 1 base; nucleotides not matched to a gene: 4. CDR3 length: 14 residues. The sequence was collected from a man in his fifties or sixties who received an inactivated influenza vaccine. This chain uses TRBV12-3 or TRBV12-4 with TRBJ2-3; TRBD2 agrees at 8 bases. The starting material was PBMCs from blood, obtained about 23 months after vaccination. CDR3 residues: CASKALAGTDTQYF. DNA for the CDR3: TGTGCCAGCAAGGCACTAGCGGGCACAGATACGCAGTATTTT.